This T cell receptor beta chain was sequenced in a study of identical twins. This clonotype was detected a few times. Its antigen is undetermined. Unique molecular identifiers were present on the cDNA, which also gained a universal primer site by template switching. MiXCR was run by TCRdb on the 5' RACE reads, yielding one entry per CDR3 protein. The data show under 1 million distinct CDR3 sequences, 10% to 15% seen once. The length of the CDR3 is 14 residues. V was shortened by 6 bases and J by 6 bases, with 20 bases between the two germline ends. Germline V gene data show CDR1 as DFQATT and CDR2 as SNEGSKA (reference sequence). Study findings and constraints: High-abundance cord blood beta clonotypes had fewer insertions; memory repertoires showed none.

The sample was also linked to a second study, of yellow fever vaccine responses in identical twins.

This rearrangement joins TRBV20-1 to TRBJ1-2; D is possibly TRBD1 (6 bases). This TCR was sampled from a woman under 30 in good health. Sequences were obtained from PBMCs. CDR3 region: CSALAATGPHGYTF. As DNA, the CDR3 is TGCAGTGCGCTGGCAGCCACAGGGCCGCATGGCTACACCTTC.